These 10 T cell receptor beta chains share one sample of origin, sequenced in a study of T-cell reconstitution after alpha-beta-depleted transplantation in children. It was with unique molecular identifiers that the TCRbeta library was prepared. TCRdb re-analysed the PCR reads in MiXCR, keeping a single row per CDR3 protein. Of around 450,000 distinct CDR3 sequences listed, approximately 10% are singletons. Sample: PBMCs, taken before TCRalphabeta/CD19-depleted stem cell transplant. The receptor source for this set is a child aged 2 to 9 with inherited bone marrow failure, due to receive a stem cell transplant.

As for this clonotype: At one boundary the junction diverges from the germline segment, which might be a read error. V gene TRBV12-3 or TRBV12-4 combines with J gene TRBJ1-2, with D unclear. The CDR3 covers 11 residues. CDR3 bases: TGTGCCATCAGTTTAAACTATGGCTACACCTTC. Amino acid sequence: CAISLNYGYTF.

This clonotype was seen at least ten times. The chain uses TRBV5-5 and TRBJ2-1; possible D gene TRBD1, 5 bases. Germline V gene lookup returns CDR1 SGHKS and CDR2 YYEKEE (reference sequence). The CDR3 covers 17 residues. V lost 0 bases and J 6 bases, leaving 19 bases between the germline ends. The CDR3, as DNA: TGTGCCAGCAGCTTGGAACAGGTACCTACCTTTCTCAATGAGCAGTTCTTC. Its translation is CASSLEQVPTFLNEQFF.

In its sample, this clonotype was seen many times. The chain has TRBV7-6 and TRBJ2-2, with D tentatively TRBD1 or TRBD2 (5 bases each). This CDR3 is built from 16 residues. CDR1 is SGHVS and CDR2 is FNYEAQ in the germline V gene. V was clipped by 3 bases and J by 5 bases, with 16 bases between them. The CDR3 DNA is TGTGCCAGCAGCTTTCTGAAGGGAGAGGGGACCGGGGAGCTGTTTTTT. Amino acid sequence: CASSFLKGEGTGELFF. The entire variable domain, with the rest obtained from reference TRBV7-6 and TRBJ2-2, is as follows: GAGVSQSPRYKVTKRGQDVALRCDPISGHVSLYWYRQALGQGPEFLTYFNYEAQQDKSGLPNDRFSAERPEGSISTLTIQRTEQRDSAMYRCASSFLKGEGTGELFFGEGSRLTVL.

With respect to this clonotype: One junction end does not reproduce the germline sequence, and a read error may be involved. The chain uses TRBV12-3 or TRBV12-4 and TRBJ1-5; 8 bases line up with TRBD1. CDR3 length equals 13 residues. CDR3 coding DNA: TGTGCCAGCAGTAACAGGGGGAATCAGCCCCACCATTTT. It is translated as CASSNRGNQPHHF.

This clonotype was found many times. This chain connects TRBV4-3 to TRBJ2-2, with D possibly being TRBD1 (5 bases). Germline V gene data show CDR1 as LGHNA and CDR2 as YSLEER. This CDR3 spans 14 amino acids. Trimming left V 1 base short and J 4 bases short, with 7 bases between. The CDR3 region is CASSQVRATGELFF. Here the CDR3 DNA reads TGCGCCAGCAGCCAAGTCAGGGCCACCGGGGAGCTGTTTTTT.

This clonotype was detected many times. The chain employs TRBV29-1 and TRBJ1-2; D is undetermined. The V end lost 1 base, the J end lost 8 bases, and 11 bases lay between the germline ends. The CDR3 extends over 12 amino acids. Germline CDR1 SQVTM, CDR2 ANQGSEA. Written as DNA, the CDR3 is TGCAGCGTTGAAGCAACCGCGAAAGGCTACACCTTC. It is translated as CSVEATAKGYTF.

This clonotype has ten or more counts. The J gene is TRBJ2-5, the V gene TRBV5-1; perhaps TRBD1 as D (5 bases). The CDR3 has 14 residues. Trimming shortened V by 0 bases and J by 4 bases, and 10 bases separated the two germline ends. Germline CDR1 SGHRS, CDR2 YFSETQ. As DNA, the CDR3 is TGCGCCAGCAGCTTGGTAGGGGTAGGAGAGACCCAGTACTTC. Its translation is CASSLVGVGETQYF.

The table lists this clonotype with many counts. The chain carries TRBV6-1 and TRBJ2-1, with TRBD2 identical over 12 bases. Germline trimming cut 6 bases from V and 9 bases from J; bases unmatched to any gene: 9. Looked up from germline, CDR1 is MNHNS and CDR2 is SASEGT. This CDR3 has 15 residues. CDR3 DNA sequence: TGTGCCAGCAGCGTACTAGCGGGAGGTGGGGTTGAGCAGTTCTTC. This codes for CASSVLAGGGVEQFF.

As to this clonotype: Since a much larger clone is just one base distant, this may be a read error. This chain uses TRBV4-2 with TRBJ2-1; D may correspond to TRBD1 or TRBD2 (5 bases each). This CDR3 region has 17 residues. Germline-derived CDR1 and CDR2 are LGHNA and YNFKEQ. CDR3 DNA: TGTGCCAGGAGCCAAGATGGGGGACCCAATACCTACAATGAGCAGTTCTTC. Protein product: CARSQDGGPNTYNEQFF.

This clonotype has ten or more counts. The V call is TRBV15, the J call TRBJ2-2; D is uncertain. Trimming left V 5 bases short and J 1 base short, with 14 bases between. Per germline, CDR1 LNHNV and CDR2 YYDKDF (reference sequence). The CDR3 has 16 amino acids. CDR3 DNA: TGTGCCACCAGCCATCCGGATTTTCGGAACACCGGGGAGCTGTTTTTT. It encodes CATSHPDFRNTGELFF.